A selection of T cell receptor beta chains follows, all from one sample in a study of Ad26.COV2.S vaccination and SARS-CoV-2 variants. TCRdb keeps only in-frame clones here, not all; method: immunoSEQ multiplex PCR. Altogether fewer than 400,000 clones are present, just under 85% being singletons, with the ten largest covering around 2%. The material sequenced was peripheral blood, taken in a trial of Ad26.COV2.S vaccine versus placebo. These receptors were obtained from a person aged 18-60 years who received the Ad26.COV2.S COVID-19 vaccine or a placebo. Both conserved end residues are part of each CDR3. D genes are given only for firm matches. A clone size is listed for some rows: how often the clone was seen (once, few, many), or a class if it is expanded.

size | J | V | D | DNA | CDR3
- | TRBJ2-3 | TRBV5-1 | - | TGCGCCAGCAGCCTCATGACGGGCCCGAGCACAGATACGCAGTATTTT | CASSLMTGPSTDTQYF
- | TRBJ1-2 | TRBV20-1 | - | TGCAGTGCTTCCAGGGATGGCTACACCTTC | CSASRDGYTF
- | TRBJ2-1 | TRBV28 | - | TGTGCCAGCAGTTTTCGGGGACTTAACTCCTACAATGAGCAGTTCTTC | CASSFRGLNSYNEQFF
- | TRBJ1-2 | TRBV6-1 | - | TGTGCCAGCAGTGAAGTTAGGATACGGGTTGGCTACACCTTC | CASSEVRIRVGYTF
- | TRBJ1-2 | TRBV25-1 | - | TGTGCCAGCAGTGAGCGCCTGAACTATGGCTACACCTTC | CASSERLNYGYTF
- | TRBJ2-7 | TRBV29-1 | TRBD1 | TGCAGCGTTGATTCGACAGGGGCCACCTGGTCCGAGCAGTACTTC | CSVDSTGATWSEQYF
- | TRBJ2-7 | TRBV25-1 | - | TGTGCCAGCAGAGGGGGGGGTGACAGCTCCTACGAGCAGTACTTC | CASRGGGDSSYEQYF
- | TRBJ2-1 | TRBV27 | TRBD2 | TGTGCCAGCAGTTTACGGTGGCTAGCGGGGGCCTACAATGAGCAGTTCTTC | CASSLRWLAGAYNEQFF
- | TRBJ1-6 | TRBV3-1/TRBV3-2 | - | TGTGCCAGCAGCTCCACTACAGGGCCGGATTCACCCCTCCACTTT | CASSSTTGPDSPLHF
- | TRBJ2-5 | TRBV5-1 | - | TGCGCCAGCAGCTTGGGCGGGGTGGGAGAGACCCAGTACTTC | CASSLGGVGETQYF
- | TRBJ2-5 | TRBV6-6 | - | TGTGCCGCCAGGGATTCGGGGGAAGAGACCCAGTACTTC | CAARDSGEETQYF
- | TRBJ2-1 | TRBV2 | - | TGTGCCAGCAGTGCGGCGATCTCCTACAATGAGCAGTTCTTC | CASSAAISYNEQFF
- | TRBJ1-2 | TRBV6-6 | - | TGTGCCAGCAGTTACTCACGGAGGGACGGCTACACCTTC | CASSYSRRDGYTF
once | TRBJ1-5 | TRBV19 | - | TGTGCCAGTAGTATAAGGACGGAGAATCAGCCCCAGCATTTT | CASSIRTENQPQHF
- | TRBJ2-6 | TRBV6-5 | - | TGTGCCGGGGCAGCCTCTGGGGCCAACGTCCTGACTTTC | CAGAASGANVLTF
- | TRBJ1-2 | TRBV5-4 | - | TGTGCCAGCAGCTTGTTTGGGGGAGACGGCTACACCTTC | CASSLFGGDGYTF
- | TRBJ2-3 | TRBV28 | - | TGTGCCAGCAGCCGTTCGGCTGATACGCAGTATTTT | CASSRSADTQYF
- | TRBJ1-6 | TRBV15 | - | TGTGCCACCAGCAGAGACGGATACACTAATTCACCCCTCCACTTT | CATSRDGYTNSPLHF
many | TRBJ2-3 | TRBV2 | - | TGTGCCAGCATGACAACCGGCGATACGCAGTATTTT | CASMTTGDTQYF
- | TRBJ1-2 | TRBV28 | - | TGTGCCAGCAGTCCCCCCGAGGGTGGCTACACCTTC | CASSPPEGGYTF
- | TRBJ2-3 | TRBV9 | TRBD1 | TGTGCCAGCAGCATCCAAGGGACAGGGGGCCAAGGGGTCCAGTATTTT | CASSIQGTGGQGVQYF
- | TRBJ2-2 | TRBV2 | - | TGTGCCAGCAGGATATACGCCGGGGAGCTGTTTTTT | CASRIYAGELFF